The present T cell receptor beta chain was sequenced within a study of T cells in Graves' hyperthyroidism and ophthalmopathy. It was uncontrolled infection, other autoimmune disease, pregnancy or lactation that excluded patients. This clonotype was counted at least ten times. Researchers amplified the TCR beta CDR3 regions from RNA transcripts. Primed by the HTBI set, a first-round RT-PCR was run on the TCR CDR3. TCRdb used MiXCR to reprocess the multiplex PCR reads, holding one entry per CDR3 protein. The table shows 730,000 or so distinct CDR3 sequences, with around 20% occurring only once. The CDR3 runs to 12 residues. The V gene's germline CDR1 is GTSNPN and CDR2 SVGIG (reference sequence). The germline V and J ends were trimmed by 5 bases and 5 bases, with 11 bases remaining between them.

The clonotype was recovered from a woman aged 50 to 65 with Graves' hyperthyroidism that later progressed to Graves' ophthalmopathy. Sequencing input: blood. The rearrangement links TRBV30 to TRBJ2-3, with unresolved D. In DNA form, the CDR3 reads TGTGCCTGGGACAAAACGGGAGATACGCAGTATTTT. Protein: CAWDKTGDTQYF.